The subject of this entry is one T cell receptor beta chain. The antigen is undetermined. These data belong to a study of beta chain features in type 1 diabetes. Study-level information: The examined sorted cells totaled some 99 million across samples.

General study findings and limits: Lower insertion and higher deletion counts appeared at VDJ junctions in type 1 diabetes patients. Cells with high TCR expression could be over-represented when cDNA is sequenced.

cDNA synthesis used the whole RNA isolate, giving expressed TCRB sequences. Profiled with immunoSEQ multiplex PCR; TCRdb holds only in-frame clones, not every one. The table lists 400,000 to 600,000 clones, about 32% of them singletons. Between the trimmed V and J ends, which lost 10 bases and 4 bases, there was a span of 12 bases. Germline CDR1 reads SGHTA; CDR2 reads FQGNSA. CDR3 size: 12 residues. The receptor was isolated from a man aged 18 to 35 in good health. Sequencing was done on a sample of naive CD4+ T cells from blood. The chain has TRBV7-2 and TRBJ2-3; D possibly corresponds to TRBD1 (6 bases). The CDR3 region is CATGQQADTQYF. The CDR3, as DNA: TGTGCCACCGGACAGCAAGCAGATACGCAGTATTTT.